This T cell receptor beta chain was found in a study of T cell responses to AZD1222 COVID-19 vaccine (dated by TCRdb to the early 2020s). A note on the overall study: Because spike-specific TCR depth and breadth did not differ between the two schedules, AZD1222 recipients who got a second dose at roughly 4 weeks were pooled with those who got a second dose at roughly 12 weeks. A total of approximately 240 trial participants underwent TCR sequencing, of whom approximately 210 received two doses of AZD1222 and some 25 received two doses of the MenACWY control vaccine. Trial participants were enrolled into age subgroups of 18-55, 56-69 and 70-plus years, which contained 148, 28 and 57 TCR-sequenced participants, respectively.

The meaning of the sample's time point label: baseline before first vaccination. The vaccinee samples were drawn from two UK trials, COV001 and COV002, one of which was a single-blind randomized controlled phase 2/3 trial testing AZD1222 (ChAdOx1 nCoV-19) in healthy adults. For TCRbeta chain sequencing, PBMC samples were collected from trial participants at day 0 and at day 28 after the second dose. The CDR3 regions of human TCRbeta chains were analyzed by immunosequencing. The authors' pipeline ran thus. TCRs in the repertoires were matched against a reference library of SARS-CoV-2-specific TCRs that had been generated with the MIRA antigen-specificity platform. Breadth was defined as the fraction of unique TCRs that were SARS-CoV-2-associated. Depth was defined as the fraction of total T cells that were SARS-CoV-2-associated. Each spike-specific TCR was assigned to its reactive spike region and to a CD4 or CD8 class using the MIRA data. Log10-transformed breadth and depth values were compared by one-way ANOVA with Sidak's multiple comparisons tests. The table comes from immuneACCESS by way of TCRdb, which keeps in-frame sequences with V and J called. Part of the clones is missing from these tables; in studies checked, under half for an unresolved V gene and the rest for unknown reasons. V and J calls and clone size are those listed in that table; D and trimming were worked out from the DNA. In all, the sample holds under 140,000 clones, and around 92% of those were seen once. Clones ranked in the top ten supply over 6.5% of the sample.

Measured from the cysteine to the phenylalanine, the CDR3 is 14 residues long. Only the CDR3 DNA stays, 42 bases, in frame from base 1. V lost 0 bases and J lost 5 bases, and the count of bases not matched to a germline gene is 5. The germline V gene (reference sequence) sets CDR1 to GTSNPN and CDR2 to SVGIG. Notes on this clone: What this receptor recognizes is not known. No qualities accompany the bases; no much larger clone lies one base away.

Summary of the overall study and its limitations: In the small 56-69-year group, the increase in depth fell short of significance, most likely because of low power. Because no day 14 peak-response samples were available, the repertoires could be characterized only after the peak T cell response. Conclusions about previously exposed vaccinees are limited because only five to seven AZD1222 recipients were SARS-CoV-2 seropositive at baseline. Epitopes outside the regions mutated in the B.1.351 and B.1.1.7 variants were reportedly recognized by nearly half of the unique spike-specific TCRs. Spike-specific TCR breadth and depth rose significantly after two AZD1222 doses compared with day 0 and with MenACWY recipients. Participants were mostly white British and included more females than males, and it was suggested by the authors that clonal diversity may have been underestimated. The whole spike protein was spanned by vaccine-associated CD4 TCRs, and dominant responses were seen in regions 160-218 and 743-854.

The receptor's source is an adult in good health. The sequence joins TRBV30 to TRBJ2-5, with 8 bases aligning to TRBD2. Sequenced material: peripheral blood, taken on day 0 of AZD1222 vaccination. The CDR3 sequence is CAWSVPAGDETQYF. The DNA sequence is TGTGCCTGGAGTGTACCAGCGGGGGATGAGACCCAGTACTTC.